A single T cell receptor (beta chain) is shown here with its context. Its antigen is still unknown. 5' RACE with UMI labels generated the TRB cDNA libraries. From its re-call of the 5' RACE reads, TCRdb lists each CDR3 protein once, without DNA. The specimen's table records 100,000 to 150,000 distinct CDR3 sequences. The data stem from a study of CXCR3-negative and CXCR3-positive naive CD8 T cells. The study's findings and limits: Both naive subsets showed comparably high diversity, and memory CD8+ cells showed much lower diversity. CXCR3-positive naive cells had TRB CDR3s that were more hydrophobic than CXCR3-negative naive cells had.

Germline V gives CDR1 SEHNR, CDR2 FQNEAQ (reference sequence). This CDR3 has 14 amino acids. This rearrangement joins TRBV7-9 to TRBJ1-4. The receptor was derived from a human donor in good health. Some clones in this sample may be carry-over from other donors' samples. Sequencing was carried out using naive CXCR3- CD8+ T cells from blood. Subset specified: CD45RO-CCR7+CD27+CD95- naive CD8+ T cells lacking CXCR3 (TNR3-). This CDR3 is CASSLGGRNEKLFF.